The present T cell receptor beta chain was sequenced within a study of control samples from healthy donors and cancer patients. The germline V gene encodes CDR1 MNHEY and CDR2 SVGAGI. The ends lost 6 bases at V and 1 base at J; junction bases unmatched: 2. This CDR3 is 14 amino acids long. The protocol was immunoSEQ multiplex PCR, while the TCRdb copy is restricted to in-frame clones and leaves out a portion. This table lists 150,000 to 200,000 clones. The material sequenced was blood. The V and J genes are TRBV6-5 and TRBJ1-5; 8 bases fit TRBD1. This sequence was found in a woman younger than 45 in good health. CDR3 sequence reads: CASRTGASNQPQHF. CDR3 DNA sequence: TGTGCCAGCAGGACAGGGGCGAGCAATCAGCCCCAGCATTTT.